Each of the 24 T cell receptor beta chains below was sequenced from the same sample in a study of OX40 agonist ivuxolimab in advanced cancers. Sequencing used immunoSEQ multiplex PCR; TCRdb keeps in-frame clones, though not all of them. The sample has about 150,000 clones, about 93% seen once; the top ten hold roughly 0.94%. This material consisted of CD4+ or CD8+ T cells sorted from blood, taken in a trial of the OX40 agonist ivuxolimab. The source is an adult with an advanced solid tumor such as melanoma, head and neck, liver or kidney cancer.

The V and J genes are TRBV5-1 and TRBJ2-1; 11 nucleotides agree with TRBD2. The germline CDR1 and CDR2 sequences are SGHRS and YFSETQ. Trimming at V came to 4 bases and at J to 8 bases, leaving 8 bases not matched to a gene. The CDR3 runs 15 residues. The CDR3 DNA is TGCGCCAGCAGCCGGGGACTAGCGGACTCCTATGAGCAGTTCTTC. Translating gives CASSRGLADSYEQFF.

The chain links TRBV7-9 to TRBJ2-3; D is undetermined. Per germline, CDR1 SEHNR and CDR2 FQNEAQ (reference sequence). The V and J ends lost 4 bases and 7 bases respectively, with 9 bases between them. The CDR3 runs 12 residues. The CDR3 DNA follows: TGTGCCAGCAGCTCAGGATTGAATACGCAGTATTTT. Translated, it gives CASSSGLNTQYF.

The chain carries TRBV2 and TRBJ2-5; D unclear. CDR3 length: 14 residues. Trimming cost V 5 bases and J 1 base, with 11 bases left between them. The germline V gene encodes CDR1 SNHLY and CDR2 FYNNEI. Written as DNA, the CDR3 is TGTGCCAGCAGTCTCCAGCGCTCCCAAGAGACCCAGTACTTC. Protein: CASSLQRSQETQYF. The variable domain in full, with the rest retrieved from reference TRBV2 and TRBJ2-5, is EPEVTQTPSHQVTQMGQEVILRCVPISNHLYFYWYRQILGQKVEFLVSFYNNEISEKSEIFDDQFSVERPDGSNFTLKIRSTKLEDSAMYFCASSLQRSQETQYFGPGTRLLVL.

Only one count was recorded for this clone. The J gene is TRBJ2-7, the V gene TRBV5-1; D may be TRBD1 (6 bases). V lost 0 bases, J lost 5 bases, and 6 bases lay in between. The germline V gene has CDR1 SGHRS and CDR2 YFSETQ. The CDR3 extends over 12 amino acids. CDR3 in DNA: TGCGCCAGCAGCTTGGACAGGGACGAGCAGTACTTC. It is translated as CASSLDRDEQYF.

The chain has TRBV25-1 and TRBJ1-5; 11 bases are a match to TRBD1. Germline values: CDR1 MGHDK, CDR2 SYGVNS. The CDR3 spans 16 residues. Trimming cost V 1 base and J 8 bases; bases outside gene matches: 7. CDR3 nucleotides: TGTGCCAGCAGTGAATTGACGTGGGACAGGGGGAAGCCCCAGCATTTT. Protein product: CASSELTWDRGKPQHF.

The chain has TRBV27 and TRBJ2-1; D possibly corresponds to TRBD1 (6 bases). Germline CDR1 and CDR2: MNHEY and SMNVEV (reference sequence). This CDR3 region has 16 residues. V lost 6 bases to trimming and J lost 7 bases, with 22 bases between them. The DNA of the CDR3 is TGTGCCAGCAGATCAAACAGGGATGGGTTCCTTAATGAGCAGTTCTTC. This translates into CASRSNRDGFLNEQFF.

This rearrangement joins TRBV7-8 to TRBJ1-2; D gene ambiguous. Per germline, CDR1 SGHVS and CDR2 FQNEAQ. The CDR3 is 14 residues long. Trimming stripped 7 bases from V and 8 bases from J, with 20 bases between. The CDR3 bases are TGTGCCAGCAACCAGGACGTCGGGATTCCCGGCTACACCTTC. Its protein is CASNQDVGIPGYTF. The full variable domain, with the rest looked up from reference TRBV7-8 and TRBJ1-2, is GAGVSQSPRYKVAKRGQDVALRCDPISGHVSLFWYQQALGQGPEFLTYFQNEAQLDKSGLPSDRFFAERPEGSVSTLKIQRTQQEDSAVYLCASNQDVGIPGYTFGSGTRLTVV.

This chain uses TRBV2 with TRBJ2-1; 10 bases line up with TRBD2. The CDR3 length is 13 residues. V lost 11 bases, J lost 8 bases, and 9 bases stayed unmatched. Germline assignment: CDR1 SNHLY and CDR2 FYNNEI. The CDR3 is CAGMELAGDEQFF. In DNA, the CDR3 is TGTGCCGGGATGGAGCTAGCGGGAGATGAGCAGTTCTTC.

The chain carries TRBV30 and TRBJ1-2, with unresolved D. V lost 0 bases and J 11 bases, leaving 10 bases between the germline ends. The germline gives CDR1 GTSNPN, CDR2 SVGIG (reference sequence). The CDR3 has 11 residues. In nucleotides, the CDR3 is TGTGCCTGGAGTGTACGAAAGTATTACACCTTC. This sequence encodes CAWSVRKYYTF.

The J gene is TRBJ1-5, the V gene TRBV7-9; D gene unclear. V dropped 4 bases and J dropped 5 bases, with 9 bases sitting between them. From germline, CDR1 is SEHNR and CDR2 FQNEAQ (reference sequence). The CDR3 runs to 13 residues. The CDR3 region has the DNA TGTGCCAGCAGCTCGGGCCCCTATCAGCCCCAGCATTTT. Protein sequence: CASSSGPYQPQHF.

The chain employs TRBV6-5 and TRBJ1-4; D is possibly TRBD1 (6 bases). Trimming cost V 5 bases and J 4 bases, with 14 bases left between them. CDR1 and CDR2 from the germline V gene are MNHEY and SVGAGI. The CDR3 extends over 15 amino acids. CDR3: CASSPRKGVNEKLFF. For the CDR3, the DNA is TGTGCCAGCAGTCCTCGGAAGGGGGTTAATGAAAAACTGTTTTTT.

The chain couples TRBV5-4 to TRBJ2-1; TRBD1 aligns across 8 bases. The CDR3 extends over 16 amino acids. Trimming cost V 1 base and J 0 bases; bases outside gene matches: 3. The V gene's germline CDR1 is SGHNT and CDR2 YYREEE (reference sequence). This CDR3 reads CASSLPTGGSYNEQFF. The CDR3 DNA follows: TGTGCCAGCAGCTTGCCTACAGGGGGCTCCTACAATGAGCAGTTCTTC.

The V call is TRBV5-1, the J call TRBJ1-2; no clear D. Germline CDR1 SGHRS, CDR2 YFSETQ. The V and J ends lost 3 bases and 6 bases respectively, with 18 bases between them. The CDR3 contains 15 residues. As DNA, the CDR3 is TGCGCCAGCAGCTCTGGCGCGACAACCGTCCATGGCTACACCTTC. It codes for CASSSGATTVHGYTF. The whole variable domain, remainder taken from reference TRBV5-1 and TRBJ1-2, is KAGVTQTPRYLIKTRGQQVTLSCSPISGHRSVSWYQQTPGQGLQFLFEYFSETQRNKGNFPGRFSGRQFSNSRSEMNVSTLELGDSALYLCASSSGATTVHGYTFGSGTRLTVV.

J is TRBJ2-3 and V is TRBV7-9, with D possibly matching TRBD2 (6 bases). Looked up from germline, CDR1 is SEHNR and CDR2 is FQNEAQ (reference sequence). The CDR3 spans 12 residues. Between the trimmed V and J ends, which lost 4 bases and 7 bases, there was a span of 9 bases. CDR3 protein: CASSWDSYTQYF. The CDR3 DNA is TGTGCCAGCAGCTGGGACTCTTATACGCAGTATTTT.

The V call is TRBV9, the J call TRBJ2-7; D is unresolved. The CDR3 is 10 amino acids. Looked up from germline, CDR1 is SGDLS and CDR2 is YYNGEE. V lost 10 bases to trimming and J lost 0 bases, with 5 bases between them. The CDR3 region is CADPSYEQYF. CDR3 nucleotides: TGTGCCGACCCCTCCTACGAGCAGTACTTC.

A note on this clone: Other DNA sequences within the sample encode an identical CDR3. The chain links TRBV6-1 to TRBJ2-1; 7 bases align to TRBD2. The V segment lost 0 bases and the J segment 8 bases; nucleotides outside the gene matches: 22. The CDR3 is 20 residues long. CDR1 and CDR2 from the germline V gene are MNHNS and SASEGT. CDR3 protein: CASSEAGGGFGARAGDEQFF. Written as DNA, the CDR3 is TGTGCCAGCAGTGAAGCAGGCGGGGGTTTTGGAGCTCGGGCTGGGGATGAGCAGTTCTTC.

The rearrangement joins TRBV5-1 to TRBJ2-7, with D perhaps matching TRBD2 (7 bases). Germline V gene sequence: CDR1 SGHRS, CDR2 YFSETQ. Trimming cost V 6 bases and J 1 base, with 14 bases left between them. This CDR3 is 14 amino acids long. CDR3 DNA sequence: TGCGCCAGCAATTTAGAGGGGGGGTCCTACGAGCAGTACTTC. Translated, it gives CASNLEGGSYEQYF.

The gene calls are TRBV25-1 and TRBJ1-4, with D tentatively TRBD1 (5 bases). Trimming stripped 8 bases from V and 7 bases from J, with 23 bases between. Germline-derived CDR1 and CDR2 are MGHDK and SYGVNS. This CDR3 comprises 16 residues. CDR3 sequence: CASGGDREFMIEKLFF. The CDR3 coding sequence is TGTGCCAGCGGCGGGGACCGGGAGTTCATGATTGAAAAACTGTTTTTT.

The chain uses TRBV19 and TRBJ2-3; 7 bases map to TRBD2. With 1 base clipped from V and 2 bases from J, the junction kept 9 bases outside the gene matches. CDR1 is LNHDA and CDR2 is SQIVND in the germline V gene (reference sequence). The CDR3 totals 17 residues. CDR3 residues: CASSIGKRGSYTDTQYF. The CDR3 DNA reads TGTGCCAGTAGTATAGGAAAGCGGGGTTCTTACACAGATACGCAGTATTTT. The entire variable domain, with the rest obtained from reference TRBV19 and TRBJ2-3, is as follows: DGGITQSPKYLFRKEGQNVTLSCEQNLNHDAMYWYRQDPGQGLRLIYYSQIVNDFQKGDIAEGYSVSREKKESFPLTVTSAQKNPTAFYLCASSIGKRGSYTDTQYFGPGTRLTVL.

This rearrangement joins TRBV10-3 to TRBJ1-5, with D perhaps TRBD1 (5 bases). The ends were cut back, 4 bases at V and 7 bases at J, with 11 bases in the middle. The V gene's germline CDR1 is ENHRY and CDR2 SYGVKD. The CDR3 extends over 13 amino acids. CDR3 sequence (DNA): TGTGCCATCAGTGGACAGAAAGGCCAGCCCCAGCATTTT. Encoded protein: CAISGQKGQPQHF.

The gene calls are TRBV6-5 and TRBJ1-3; no clear D gene. Germline V gives CDR1 MNHEY, CDR2 SVGAGI. The CDR3 spans 15 residues. Trimming pared 0 bases from V and 1 base from J, leaving 7 bases between. The CDR3 region is CASSYSFGSGNTIYF. The CDR3 DNA reads TGTGCCAGCAGTTACTCATTCGGTTCTGGAAACACCATATATTTT.

The CDR3 is CASGRREDSYF. The CDR3 DNA reads as TGTGCCAGCGGGCGGCGGGAGGACTCGTATTTT. The chain joins TRBV28 to TRBJ2-3; 8 bases map to TRBD2. This CDR3 contains 11 residues. Germline trimming cut 8 bases from V and 14 bases from J; bases unmatched to any gene: 9. Per germline, CDR1 MDHEN and CDR2 SYDVKM. Filled out from reference TRBV28 and TRBJ2-3, the complete variable domain reads DVKVTQSSRYLVKRTGEKVFLECVQDMDHENMFWYRQDPGLGLRLIYFSYDVKMKEKGDIPEGYSVSREKKERFSLILESASTNQTSMYLCASGRREDSYFGPGTRLTVL.

This clone was seen more than once but under ten times. The chain joins TRBV9 to TRBJ1-1; unclear D gene. The germline gives CDR1 SGDLS, CDR2 YYNGEE. The CDR3 is made up of 13 amino acids. Trimming shortened V by 3 bases and J by 1 base, and 7 bases separated the two germline ends. CDR3 coding DNA: TGTGCCAGCAGCGGAAGACAGAACACTGAAGCTTTCTTT. It codes for CASSGRQNTEAFF.

The chain recombines TRBV28 with TRBJ2-3; D is unclear. V lost 9 bases, J lost 6 bases, and 13 bases lay in between. Germline CDR1 reads MDHEN; CDR2 reads SYDVKM. The CDR3 totals 12 residues. The CDR3 here is CASRSQLDTQYF. DNA of the CDR3: TGTGCCAGTCGCTCTCAGTTGGATACGCAGTATTTT. Full variable domain (outside the CDR3, taken from reference TRBV28 and TRBJ2-3): DVKVTQSSRYLVKRTGEKVFLECVQDMDHENMFWYRQDPGLGLRLIYFSYDVKMKEKGDIPEGYSVSREKKERFSLILESASTNQTSMYLCASRSQLDTQYFGPGTRLTVL.